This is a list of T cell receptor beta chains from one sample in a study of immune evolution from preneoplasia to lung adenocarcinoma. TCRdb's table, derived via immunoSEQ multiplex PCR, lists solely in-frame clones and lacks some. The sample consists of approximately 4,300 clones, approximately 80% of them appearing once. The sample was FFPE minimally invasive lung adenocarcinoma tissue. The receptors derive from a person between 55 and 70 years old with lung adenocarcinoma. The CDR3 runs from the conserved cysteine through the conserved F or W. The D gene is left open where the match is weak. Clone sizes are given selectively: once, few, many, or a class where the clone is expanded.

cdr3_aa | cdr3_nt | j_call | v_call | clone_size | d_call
CASSFELATDTQYF | TGTGCCAGCAGCTTCGAGCTAGCCACAGATACGCAGTATTTT | TRBJ2-3 | TRBV7-2 | - | -
CASSLSRGQSGEQYF | TGTGCCAGCAGTTTATCACGGGGGCAAAGCGGCGAGCAGTACTTC | TRBJ2-7 | TRBV27 | - | -
CASSEGLANYGYTF | TGTGCCAGCAGTGAGGGACTGGCTAACTATGGCTACACCTTC | TRBJ1-2 | TRBV2 | - | -
CASSWTGEKLFF | TGCGCCAGCAGTTGGACAGGGGAAAAACTGTTTTTT | TRBJ1-4 | TRBV5-1 | - | TRBD1
CASTILQGSYEQYF | TGTGCCAGCACAATCCTACAGGGGAGCTACGAGCAGTACTTC | TRBJ2-7 | TRBV11-2 | - | TRBD1
CASSLDRTANYGYTF | TGCGCCAGCAGCTTGGACAGAACGGCTAACTATGGCTACACCTTC | TRBJ1-2 | TRBV5-1 | - | -
CASSIGQQETQYF | TGTGCCAGCAGCATAGGACAACAAGAGACCCAGTACTTC | TRBJ2-5 | TRBV21-1 | - | -
CASHRRNTGELFF | TGTGCCAGTCACCGACGGAACACCGGGGAGCTGTTTTTT | TRBJ2-2 | TRBV2 | - | -
CASNNHFGRPQHF | TGTGCCAGCAACAACCATTTCGGTCGGCCCCAGCATTTT | TRBJ1-5 | TRBV28 | - | -
CASSLDEAYEQYF | TGTGCCAGCAGCTTAGACGAGGCCTACGAGCAGTACTTC | TRBJ2-7 | TRBV11-3 | - | -
CASSKGTGSNEQFF | TGTGCCAGCAGCAAGGGGACAGGGTCAAATGAGCAGTTCTTC | TRBJ2-1 | TRBV7-2 | - | TRBD1
CASSPHLGEGYEQYF | TGTGCCAGCAGTCCGCATTTGGGGGAGGGATACGAGCAGTACTTC | TRBJ2-7 | TRBV6-1 | - | TRBD2
CASSPPGRSGNTIYF | TGTGCCAGCTCACCACCCGGTCGCTCTGGAAACACCATATATTTT | TRBJ1-3 | TRBV18 | - | -
CASSLGGSSGNTIYF | TGTGCCAGCAGTTTGGGGGGGAGTTCTGGAAACACCATATATTTT | TRBJ1-3 | TRBV28 | - | -
CASSYSSGMYRETFF | TGTGCCAGCAGTTACTCTTCGGGGATGTACAGGGAAACTTTCTTT | TRBJ1-1 | TRBV6-5 | - | -
CASSQEGGTGELFF | TGTGCCAGCAGCCAGGAGGGGGGCACCGGGGAGCTGTTTTTT | TRBJ2-2 | TRBV7-8 | - | -
CASSPVIASGKFLTDTQYF | TGTGCCAGCAGCCCCGTCATTGCTAGCGGGAAATTCCTAACAGATACGCAGTATTTT | TRBJ2-3 | TRBV7-3 | - | TRBD2
CASLRSRDRNTEAFF | TGTGCCAGCCTACGCTCGCGGGACCGGAACACTGAAGCTTTCTTT | TRBJ1-1 | TRBV6-6 | once | -
CAWRRDYGYTF | TGTGCCTGGAGAAGAGACTATGGCTACACCTTC | TRBJ1-2 | TRBV30 | - | -
CASSPTGLSGYTF | TGTGCCAGCTCCCCTACAGGGCTTTCGGGCTACACCTTC | TRBJ1-2 | TRBV18 | - | -
CASSPGLSGNTIYF | TGTGCCAGCAGCCCAGGGTTAAGTGGAAACACCATATATTTT | TRBJ1-3 | TRBV7-3 | - | -
CASTVGGSGELFF | TGTGCCAGCACGGTGGGAGGCAGCGGGGAGCTGTTTTTT | TRBJ2-2 | TRBV6-5 | few | -
CASSRSTGGGTEAFF | TGTGCCAGTAGTAGATCCACAGGGGGAGGAACTGAAGCTTTCTTT | TRBJ1-1 | TRBV19 | - | TRBD1
CSVSGRAPISEAQYF | TGCAGCGTCAGCGGGAGGGCACCGATTTCGGAGGCCCAGTACTTC | TRBJ2-5 | TRBV29-1 | - | TRBD2
CASSSYGTASQGGYTF | TGTGCCAGCAGCTCCTACGGGACAGCTTCTCAGGGTGGCTACACCTTC | TRBJ1-2 | TRBV11-2 | - | TRBD1
CAIREGDRGIWTEAFF | TGTGCCATCAGGGAGGGGGACAGGGGGATCTGGACTGAAGCTTTCTTT | TRBJ1-1 | TRBV10-3 | - | TRBD1
CASSLWRREGFNEQFF | TGTGCCAGCAGTTTGTGGCGGCGGGAAGGATTCAATGAGCAGTTCTTC | TRBJ2-1 | TRBV27 | - | -
CASSSTGSRSEQYF | TGTGCCAGCAGCTCAACGGGGTCCAGGTCCGAGCAGTACTTC | TRBJ2-7 | TRBV7-9 | few | -
CASSPTTGTGIEQYF | TGTGCCAGCAGCCCTACTACCGGGACAGGGATCGAGCAGTACTTC | TRBJ2-7 | TRBV28 | - | TRBD1
CASSQASGYYGYTF | TGCGCCAGCAGCCAAGCTTCGGGATACTATGGCTACACCTTC | TRBJ1-2 | TRBV4-3 | - | -
CASSDKAAGRYEQYF | TGTGCCAGCAGTGACAAGGCCGCTGGTCGGTACGAGCAGTACTTC | TRBJ2-7 | TRBV6-1 | - | -
CASSFSNTGANVLTF | TGTGCCAGCAGTTTTTCTAATACTGGGGCCAACGTCCTGACTTTC | TRBJ2-6 | TRBV6-5 | - | -
CASSITGDSGNTIYF | TGTGCCAGCAGTATAACAGGGGACTCTGGAAACACCATATATTTT | TRBJ1-3 | TRBV27 | - | TRBD1
CASTQGGRDGYTF | TGTGCCAGCACACAAGGGGGTAGGGATGGCTACACCTTC | TRBJ1-2 | TRBV27 | few | -